This TCR beta chain originates from a study of OX40 agonist ivuxolimab in advanced cancers. Produced via immunoSEQ multiplex PCR; TCRdb's table is partial and in-frame only. The sample has tens of thousands of clones, 84% seen once. The V and J ends lost 1 base and 5 bases respectively, with 12 bases between them. Per the germline V gene, CDR1 is SGHTA and CDR2 is FQGNSA. This CDR3 spans 15 amino acids. The source is an adult with an advanced solid tumor such as melanoma, head and neck, liver or kidney cancer. The source was CD4+ or CD8+ T cells sorted from blood, collected in a trial of the OX40 agonist ivuxolimab. This chain uses TRBV7-2 with TRBJ2-1, with D hard to call. CDR3 amino acids: CASSLVARTNNEQFF. CDR3 DNA sequence: TGTGCCAGCAGCTTAGTTGCGCGAACGAACAATGAGCAGTTCTTC.